This section outlines one T cell receptor (beta chain) sequence together with its context. V lost 6 bases to trimming and J lost 1 base; unmatched junction nucleotides: 11. The CDR3 has 17 amino acids. In germline, CDR1 is LNHDA, CDR2 SQIVND (reference sequence). The entry originates in a study of blood T cell repertoires in COVID-19. In the study overall: COVID-19 samples from acute and convalescent phases originated in the United States, Italy and Spain. PBMCs, B-cell-depleted T cells, or T cells were the source of the cDNA or gDNA that made up the material.

Measured with immunoSEQ multiplex PCR; TCRdb has only the in-frame clones, and not every one. The sample lists 140,000 to 150,000 clones; 84% were seen once. The chain links TRBV19 to TRBJ1-1; 10 bases line up with TRBD1. Sequenced sample: PBMCs or T cells enriched from blood (not recorded which). The origin of this receptor is a woman aged 45-60 years who had been exposed to COVID-19. The CDR3 here is CASRHRMGQGPNTEAFF. The CDR3 nucleotides read TGTGCCAGTAGGCATCGAATGGGACAGGGGCCGAACACTGAAGCTTTCTTT.